This T cell receptor beta chain was found in a study of regulatory T cells in long-lasting Graves disease (dated by TCRdb to the early 2020s). Broadly, across the study: To count as having persistent Graves' disease, a patient had to have received antithyroid drug treatment for over 5 years with TSH receptor autoantibodies remaining persistently positive. This study used TCR sequencing and RNA sequencing of peripheral blood to compare persistent Graves' disease patients against newly diagnosed Graves' disease patients. A total of approximately 35 samples underwent TCR sequencing: about 13 from persistent and some 20 from newly diagnosed Graves' disease patients. In the clinical cohort, patients with persistent Graves' disease had used antithyroid drugs for an average of roughly 10 years. The study took place in China and was registered as a clinical trial.

The library was built by means of multiplex PCR. The sequencing machine was an Illumina HiSeq 4000. iRepertoire HTBI primers and Arm-PCR amplification of CDR3 regions were used to construct TCR beta libraries. Before sequencing, the PCR products underwent gel purification. As for how the authors treated the data: Gene usage analysis of CDR3 amino acid clonotypes relied on the roughly 64 TRBV and 15 or so TRBJ segments identified across samples. COPE and FqMerger were used to merge the filtered high-quality paired reads into contigs. BLAST was used to align contigs to the IMGT TRBV, TRBD and TRBJ reference genes, and CDR3 was defined following IMGT. Highly expanded clones were defined as clonotypes with a frequency above 0.1%. Repertoire diversity was measured by Shannon entropy, and V-J evenness by the Gini coefficient. A clonotype found in more than one individual was treated as public. The public sequencing data were trimmed at Q25 with fastp and processed into clonotypes with MiXCR by TCRdb, which kept only in-frame beta chains. CDR3 protein sequences are deduplicated, and each keeps its most common genes and DNA. The V and J calls come from TCRdb's annotation, not from the publication. Recorded for this sample are a few hundred thousand distinct CDR3 sequences; under 25% of them occurred a single time. 6.5% to 9% of the sample belongs to the ten largest clones.

The meaning of the sample's time point label: persistent/refractory GD, antithyroid drugs over 5 years with positive TRAb. For both TCR sequencing and RNA sequencing, RNA was extracted from PBMCs using TRIzol. The diagnosis of Graves' disease was made according to American Thyroid Association guidelines. The patients came from an endocrinology department in Xi'an, China. From each patient, 7.5 to 9.5 milliliters of peripheral blood was collected into an EDTA anticoagulant tube. Ficoll Paque Plus density gradient separation was used to isolate PBMCs, and no additional T cell sorting was done. An Agilent 2100 Bioanalyzer and agarose gel were used to check RNA quality, while a NanoDrop 2000 measured RNA concentration. A remark on this clonotype: Its recognized antigen is unknown. Base qualities are not at hand, and no much larger clone is one base apart.

The study at large found these results: A larger number of public clonotypes was shared among persistent patients (approximately 3,000) than among newly diagnosed patients (around 880). The small sample size was acknowledged by the authors as a limitation that may reduce accuracy. Compared with newly diagnosed patients, patients with persistent Graves' disease had lower TCR Shannon entropy and fewer highly expanded clones, which suggests clonal expansion. Because the primary lesion, thyroid tissue, could not be accessed, the study looked at peripheral blood alone. Sequencing and analysis were limited to the TCR beta chain.

The receptor was derived from a female donor with Graves disease. The specimen was peripheral blood mononuclear cells (PBMCs), collected when the disease was refractory, from a patient treated with antithyroid drugs.

The CDR3 here reads CAWSVTWGAEQYF. The DNA is as follows: TGTGCCTGGAGTGTCACGTGGGGGGCTGAGCAGTACTTC. Rearrangement joined TRBV30 to TRBJ2-7; the D gene assignment is perhaps TRBD1 or TRBD2, with each matching 6 bases. Taken from the germline V gene (reference sequence), the CDR1 and CDR2 loops are GTSNPN and SVGIG. V is reduced by 0 bases and J by 7 bases, leaving a spacing of 13 bases between them. Taken from cysteine to phenylalanine, the CDR3 has 13 residues. The read is trimmed to its CDR3 DNA, 39 bases read in frame from base 1.